What follows describes a single TCR beta chain. Measured with immunoSEQ multiplex PCR; TCRdb has only the in-frame clones, and not every one. The table has about 160,000 clones, roughly 81% seen once; the top ten hold 5.4%. After removal of 5 bases from V and 4 bases from J, the junction contained 9 bases not matched to a gene. CDR1 is SGHVS, CDR2 FQNEAQ, per germline. There are 15 residues in the CDR3. The data stem from a study of blood T cell repertoires in COVID-19. Background on the study: From T cells, B-cell-depleted T cells, or PBMCs came the material, which was cDNA or gDNA.

The sample comprised peripheral blood. This clonotype originated in a woman aged 45-65 years with COVID-19, enrolled during active disease. The rearrangement joins TRBV7-8 to TRBJ2-5; 8 bases agree with TRBD1. Written as DNA, the CDR3 is TGTGCCAGCAGCCAGGCACAGGGGGGAGTAGAGACCCAGTACTTC. This codes for CASSQAQGGVETQYF.